The entry that follows covers one TCR beta chain sequence. Gene and germline names: mouse. The read ends 1 residue shy of where the CDR3 ends; the end is completed using the germline J gene. V shed 2 bases, J shed 7 bases, and the junction held 6 bases outside the gene matches. Germline V CDR1 and CDR2: NSQYPW, LRSPGD (reference sequence). There are 15 residues in the CDR3. These data are taken from a study of tissue T cells after allogeneic stem cell transplantation. Sequencing was performed with immunoSEQ multiplex PCR; in TCRdb, only in-frame clones are kept and a portion is missing. The data show some 1,200 clones, approximately 60% seen once.

The chain combines TRBV1 with TRBJ2-1; 9 bases are shared with TRBD2. The material sequenced was skin. This sequence originates from a female BALB/c mouse in good health. The MHC haplotype recorded for the strain is H2-d. This CDR3 reads CTCSAMGGRVAEQFF. Incomplete CDR3 DNA: TGCACCTGCAGTGCAATGGGGGGGCGCGTCGCTGAGCAGTTC.